This TCR beta chain came from a study of sequential checkpoint blockade in melanoma (dated by TCRdb to about 2019). Regarding the research as a whole: In a 1:1 randomization, patients received either first-line nivolumab then ipilimumab (arm A) or ipilimumab then nivolumab (arm B). Maintenance nivolumab came after both trial sequences.

Of note for this clone: The antigen it recognizes is unknown. The junction does not match germline at one end; this may be a read error.

The CDR1 and CDR2 encoded by the germline V gene (reference sequence) are MNHEY and SMNVEV. The CDR3 goes from the cysteine to the phenylalanine over 14 residues. The kept DNA is CDR3 alone, 42 bases in frame from the first base. TCRbeta CDR3 regions were immunosequenced from genomic DNA with the immunoSEQ Assay. Genomic DNA was amplified by bias-controlled multiplex PCR before high-throughput sequencing. Regarding the original processing steps: To quantify the absolute abundance of each unique TCRbeta CDR3 region, the sequences were collapsed and filtered. Clonality, defined as 1 minus Pielou's evenness, was calculated using productive rearrangements only. A previously published method was used to identify clones whose frequencies were significantly greater in on-treatment samples than in baseline samples. The source is immuneACCESS, and TCRdb retained only in-frame sequences with V and J called. Part of the clones is not carried over; for the studies checked, unresolved V genes explain less than half of this, and the remainder is unexplained. D and trimming come from the DNA, and the V and J calls and clone size come from that table. In all, the sample holds about 20,000 clones, and 55% to 80% of those were seen once. The ten largest clones take up around a fifth of the sample.

What the study reported, not specific to this receptor: Larger, independent patient cohorts are needed to validate the response-prediction model that combines TCR metrics and mutation burden.

Taken with the paper, the label for treatment or condition translates to: randomized to nivolumab then ipilimumab (arm A) or the reverse (arm B). No trial patient had received prior DNA-damaging chemotherapy. Thawed PBMCs were sorted on a FACS Aria II flow cytometer to isolate live CD3+CD8+ cells negative for CD19 and CD56. CheckMate 064, a randomized, open-label phase II trial of sequential checkpoint blockade, was the source of the samples, all of which came from patients with melanoma. Peripheral blood mononuclear cells were collected by leukapheresis, purified with Ficoll-Paque, and frozen in human serum with approximately 9.9% DMSO. Immediately after sorting, the purity of the sorted blood CD3+CD8+ cells was confirmed to be >98%, and DNA was then extracted.

The source of this sequence is a human donor with melanoma. Sequencing used CD8+ T cells sorted from blood (inferred from file names), obtained from a patient given nivolumab and ipilimumab in sequence. The chain couples TRBV27 to TRBJ2-7; 8 central bases correspond to TRBD1. The CDR3 corresponds to CASSSPLSDRVFWF. The bases read TGTGCCAGCAGCTCTCCCCTCTCGGACAGGGTATTTTGGTTC.